This T cell receptor (beta chain) was recovered during a study of PD-1 blockade in classical Hodgkin lymphoma. General study points: Compared with healthy donors, newly diagnosed patients reportedly showed lower baseline TCR diversity. Still unresolved is the cause of the repertoire differences, which may be disease activity or prior therapy.

The CDR3 has 16 amino acids. In germline, CDR1 is MNHEY, CDR2 SMNVEV (reference sequence). The ends lost 6 bases at V and 2 bases at J; junction bases unmatched: 12. With regard to this clone: No antigen is known for it.

Specified time point: newly diagnosed, previously untreated cHL patient sample. After PBMCs were thawed, their CD8+ T cells were isolated by magnetic negative selection. Comparison relied on PBMCs that came from newly diagnosed, untreated classical Hodgkin lymphoma. Produced via immunoSEQ multiplex PCR; TCRdb's table is partial and in-frame only. The sample contains around 5,000 clones, roughly nine tenths of which appear only once. The chain is built from TRBV27 and TRBJ2-7, with 8 bases lining up with TRBD1. Sequencing was done on a sample of CD8+ T cells from blood. The receptor was isolated from a human donor with classical Hodgkin lymphoma. CDR3 bases: TGTGCCAGCAGCTATTCGACAGGGGTGATACCCTACGAGCAGTACTTC. This codes for CASSYSTGVIPYEQYF.